Each of the 5 T cell receptor beta chains below was sequenced from the same sample in a study of OX40 agonist ivuxolimab in advanced cancers. The data were produced by immunoSEQ multiplex PCR, yet TCRdb's version contains in-frame clones alone and is incomplete. The profile shows 70,000 or so clones, around nine tenths of them singletons. The sequenced sample was CD4+ or CD8+ T cells sorted from blood, obtained in a trial of the OX40 agonist ivuxolimab. Receptor source: an adult with an advanced solid tumor such as melanoma, head and neck, liver or kidney cancer.

This chain connects TRBV6-5 to TRBJ2-7; D may correspond to TRBD1 or TRBD2 (6 bases each). V was shortened by 6 bases and J by 2 bases, with 17 bases between the two germline ends. From germline, CDR1 is MNHEY and CDR2 SVGAGI. This CDR3 comprises 15 residues. In nucleotides, the CDR3 is TGTGCCAGCAGCCGAACAGGGAGGCCCACCTACGAGCAGTACTTC. It encodes CASSRTGRPTYEQYF.

The chain links TRBV5-4 to TRBJ2-6; no reliable D call. This CDR3 comprises 16 residues. Trimming took off 0 bases at V and 1 base at J, with 8 bases between the two ends. CDR1 is SGHNT and CDR2 is YYREEE in the germline V gene (reference sequence). In DNA, the CDR3 is TGTGCCAGCAGCTTGGCACAGTCGTCTGGGGCCAACGTCCTGACTTTC. Translating gives CASSLAQSSGANVLTF.

The table lists this clone with a few counts. The chain combines TRBV5-1 with TRBJ2-6, with a weak D call TRBD2 (7 bases). The V gene lost 4 bases and the J gene lost 2 bases, with 13 bases spanning the gap. The CDR3 is made up of 16 amino acids. Germline CDR1 and CDR2: SGHRS and YFSETQ. The CDR3 spells CASSPEGGPGANVLTF. The CDR3, as DNA: TGCGCCAGCAGCCCCGAGGGGGGGCCTGGGGCCAACGTCCTGACTTTC.

The chain carries TRBV7-2 and TRBJ1-3, with D perhaps matching TRBD1 (6 bases). CDR3 length: 15 residues. The germline gives CDR1 SGHTA, CDR2 FQGNSA. Trimming cost V 8 bases and J 0 bases, with 14 bases left between them. As DNA, the CDR3 is TGTGCCAGCGCTGTCCGGACAGACTCTGGAAACACCATATATTTT. The encoded protein is CASAVRTDSGNTIYF.

The genes are TRBV2 and TRBJ2-3; D not certain. This CDR3 has 13 residues. Germline assignment: CDR1 SNHLY and CDR2 FYNNEI. V was shortened by 7 bases and J by 2 bases, with 10 bases between the two germline ends. The DNA of the CDR3 is TGTGCCAGCAAGATAGGAACCACAGATACGCAGTATTTT. Residues: CASKIGTTDTQYF.